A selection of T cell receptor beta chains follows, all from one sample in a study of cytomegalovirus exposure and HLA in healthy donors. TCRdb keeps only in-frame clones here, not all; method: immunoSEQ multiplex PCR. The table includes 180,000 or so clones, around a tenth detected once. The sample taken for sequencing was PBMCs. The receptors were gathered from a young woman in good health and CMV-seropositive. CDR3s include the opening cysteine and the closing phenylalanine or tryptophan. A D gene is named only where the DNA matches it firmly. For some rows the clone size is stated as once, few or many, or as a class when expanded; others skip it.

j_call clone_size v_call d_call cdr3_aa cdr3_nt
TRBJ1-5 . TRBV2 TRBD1 CASRGQGGQPQHF TGTGCCAGCAGGGGACAGGGAGGTCAGCCCCAGCATTTT
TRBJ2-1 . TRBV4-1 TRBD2 CASSQILLAGPMNYNEQFF TGCGCCAGCAGCCAAATTTTACTAGCGGGTCCCATGAACTACAATGAGCAGTTCTTC
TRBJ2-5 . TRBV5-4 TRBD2 CASSPSTSGRGETQYF TGTGCCAGCAGCCCCTCGACTAGCGGGAGGGGGGAGACCCAGTACTTC
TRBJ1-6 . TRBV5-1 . CASSLSGGSPLHF TGCGCCAGCAGCCTGTCGGGTGGTTCACCCCTCCACTTT
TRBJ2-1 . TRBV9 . CASSVVGPYNEQFF TGTGCCAGCAGCGTAGTTGGGCCCTACAATGAGCAGTTCTTC
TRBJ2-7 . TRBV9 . CASSVGGPTYEQYF TGTGCCAGCAGCGTGGGAGGTCCAACCTACGAGCAGTACTTC
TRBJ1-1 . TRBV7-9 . CATTRAAGWSKNTEAFF TGTGCCACGACAAGGGCGGCAGGGTGGAGTAAGAACACTGAAGCTTTCTTT
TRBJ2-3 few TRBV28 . CASSLTGRPDTQYF TGTGCCAGCAGTCTCACAGGGAGACCAGATACGCAGTATTTT
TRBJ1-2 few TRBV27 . CASSQFGDIYGYTF TGTGCCAGCAGCCAGTTTGGGGACATCTATGGCTACACCTTC
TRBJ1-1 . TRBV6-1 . CASYPFTGQNTEAFF TGTGCCAGCTACCCTTTCACCGGACAGAACACTGAAGCTTTCTTT
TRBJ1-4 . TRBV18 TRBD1 CASSPTGAALQTNEKLFF TGTGCCAGCTCCCCAACAGGGGCCGCACTGCAAACTAATGAAAAACTGTTTTTT
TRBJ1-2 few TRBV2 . CASSDIPYGYTF TGTGCCAGCAGTGACATCCCCTATGGCTACACCTTC
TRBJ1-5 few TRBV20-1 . CSARQRQNQHF TGCAGTGCTAGACAGCGACAGAACCAGCATTTT
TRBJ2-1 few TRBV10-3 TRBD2 CAISATSANEQFF TGTGCCATCAGTGCTACTAGCGCCAATGAGCAGTTCTTC
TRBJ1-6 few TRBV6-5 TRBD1 CASSYSTGGRSPLHF TGTGCCAGCAGTTACTCCACAGGGGGCCGGTCACCCCTCCACTTT
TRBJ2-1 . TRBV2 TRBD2 CASSESVGMAGVKYEQFF TGTGCCAGCAGTGAATCGGTGGGGATGGCGGGAGTGAAGTATGAGCAGTTCTTC
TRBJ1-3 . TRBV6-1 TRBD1 CASSEGQGNTIYF TGTGCCAGCAGTGAGGGACAGGGAAACACCATATATTTT
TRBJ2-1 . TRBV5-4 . CASSLASGGWQFF TGTGCCAGCAGCTTGGCCTCCGGGGGATGGCAGTTCTTC
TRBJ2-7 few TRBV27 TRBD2 CASSPQEYGLLAGGNVWVYEQYF TGTGCCAGCAGCCCGCAGGAGTACGGTCTTCTAGCGGGAGGAAACGTTTGGGTCTACGAGCAGTACTTC
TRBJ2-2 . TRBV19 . CATASGWAGELFF TGTGCCACCGCCAGCGGTTGGGCCGGGGAGCTGTTTTTT
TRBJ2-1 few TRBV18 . CASSPVGGGNNEQFF TGTGCCAGCTCACCAGTCGGAGGTGGAAACAATGAGCAGTTCTTC
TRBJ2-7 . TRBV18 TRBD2 CASSPTLGTSESYEQYF TGTGCCAGCTCACCCACTTTAGGGACTAGCGAGTCCTACGAGCAGTACTTC
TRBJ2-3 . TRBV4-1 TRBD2 CASSQVTSGGTDTQYF TGCGCCAGCAGCCAAGTAACTAGCGGAGGCACAGATACGCAGTATTTT
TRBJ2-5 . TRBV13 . CATHRGREETQYF TGTGCCACCCATCGAGGGCGGGAAGAGACCCAGTACTTC
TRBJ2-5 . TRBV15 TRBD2 CATRLAGGETQYF TGTGCCACCAGACTAGCGGGAGGAGAGACCCAGTACTTC
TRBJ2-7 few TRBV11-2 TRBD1 CASSLVPGQTSYEQYF TGTGCCAGCAGCTTAGTTCCGGGACAGACCTCCTACGAGCAGTACTTC
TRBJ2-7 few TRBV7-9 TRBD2 CASSPIRGTSGRAQEQYF TGTGCCAGCAGCCCAATACGGGGGACTAGCGGGAGGGCGCAAGAGCAGTACTTC
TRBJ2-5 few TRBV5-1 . CASSLASGSQGTQYF TGCGCCAGCAGCTTGGCCAGTGGTAGCCAGGGGACCCAGTACTTC
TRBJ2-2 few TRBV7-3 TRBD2 CASSLSTSGRAGELFF TGTGCCAGCAGCCTATCGACTAGCGGGAGGGCCGGGGAGCTGTTTTTT
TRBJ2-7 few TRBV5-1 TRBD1 CASSLVGTGSYEQYF TGCGCCAGCAGCTTGGTGGGGACAGGGTCCTACGAGCAGTACTTC
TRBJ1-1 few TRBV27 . CASTPRGGYTEAFF TGTGCCAGCACCCCTCGAGGGGGTTACACTGAAGCTTTCTTT
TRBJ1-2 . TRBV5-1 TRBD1 CASSFQGQGPYGYTF TGCGCCAGCAGCTTCCAGGGACAGGGTCCCTATGGCTACACCTTC
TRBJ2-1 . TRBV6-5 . CASMGDLAYNEQFF TGTGCCAGCATGGGGGACTTGGCCTACAATGAGCAGTTCTTC
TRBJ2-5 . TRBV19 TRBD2 CASSRTAGERETQYF TGTGCCAGTAGTAGGACAGCGGGAGAAAGGGAGACCCAGTACTTC
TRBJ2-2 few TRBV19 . CASSKGQSRPGELFF TGTGCCAGTAGCAAGGGACAATCTCGCCCCGGGGAGCTGTTTTTT
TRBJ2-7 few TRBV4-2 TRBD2 CASSQGLASGGYEQYF TGTGCCAGCAGCCAAGGTCTGGCGAGCGGGGGATACGAGCAGTACTTC
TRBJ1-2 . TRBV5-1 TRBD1 CASSIGTVDGYTF TGCGCCAGCAGCATAGGGACAGTCGATGGCTACACCTTC
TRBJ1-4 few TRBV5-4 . CASSLKGGGNEKLFF TGTGCCAGCAGCTTGAAGGGGGGGGGTAATGAAAAACTGTTTTTT
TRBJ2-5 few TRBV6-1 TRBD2 CASRLSGIGETQYF TGTGCCAGCCGCCTTAGCGGGATAGGAGAGACCCAGTACTTC
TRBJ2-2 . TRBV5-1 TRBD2 CASSLLPPASGHAGGTGELFF TGCGCCAGCAGCTTGCTTCCTCCTGCTAGCGGACACGCCGGGGGCACCGGGGAGCTGTTTTTT
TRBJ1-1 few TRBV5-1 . CASSFTPGQGGTEAFF TGCGCCAGCAGCTTCACCCCGGGACAAGGAGGAACTGAAGCTTTCTTT
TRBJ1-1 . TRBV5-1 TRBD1 CASSVDLQGATEAFF TGCGCCAGCAGCGTAGACCTACAGGGGGCGACTGAAGCTTTCTTT
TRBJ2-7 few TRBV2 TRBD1 CASSPLRNRGEQYF TGTGCCAGCAGCCCCCTGAGGAACAGGGGCGAGCAGTACTTC
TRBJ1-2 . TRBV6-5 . CASSRTGTYGYTF TGTGCCAGCAGTCGCACAGGGACCTATGGCTACACCTTC
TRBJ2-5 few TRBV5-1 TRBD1 CASSSTGGSETQYF TGCGCCAGCAGCTCGACAGGGGGTTCAGAGACCCAGTACTTC
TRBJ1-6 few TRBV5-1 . CASKDEGSPLHF TGCGCCAGCAAGGATGAGGGATCACCCCTCCACTTT
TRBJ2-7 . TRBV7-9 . CASSLGPQTYEQYF TGTGCCAGCAGCTTAGGGCCGCAGACCTACGAGCAGTACTTC
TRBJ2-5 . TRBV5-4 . CASSLDQSETQYF TGTGCCAGCAGCTTGGACCAGTCAGAGACCCAGTACTTC
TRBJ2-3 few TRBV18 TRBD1 CASYPGQGIDTQYF TGTGCCAGCTACCCGGGACAGGGGATAGATACGCAGTATTTT
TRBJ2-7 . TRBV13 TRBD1 CASSYWDSSYEQYF TGTGCCAGCAGCTACTGGGACAGCTCCTACGAGCAGTACTTC
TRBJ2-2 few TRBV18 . CASREGWAGELFF TGTGCCAGCCGGGAAGGCTGGGCCGGGGAGCTGTTTTTT
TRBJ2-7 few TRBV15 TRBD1 CASEDRETYEQYF TGTGCCTCCGAGGACAGGGAAACCTACGAGCAGTACTTC
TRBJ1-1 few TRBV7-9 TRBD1 CASSLPGQRANTEAFF TGTGCCAGCAGCTTACCGGGACAGAGGGCTAACACTGAAGCTTTCTTT